Sequencing of this TCR beta chain was carried out in a study of molecular identifiers for immune sequencing clone quantification. Study background: Replicates split RNA from about 20,000 or 100,000 naive CD8 cells five ways, and the researchers sequenced four portions. Whole-study results and caveats: Shared barcodes on identical TCR molecules could underestimate the sizes of highly expanded clones.

With RNA at 10%, 30% or 50%, naive CD8 libraries came from roughly 20,000 to 1,000,000 sorted cells. Sorting recovered naive CD8 T cells on a CD8+CD4-CCR7+CD45RA+ profile. Via MiXCR, TCRdb re-called the PCR reads, giving one row per CDR3 protein. The table lists about 640,000 distinct CDR3 sequences, 20% of them singletons. Regarding this clonotype: The antigen is unknown. A read error may explain this, as a much larger clone is one base away.

There are 14 residues in the CDR3. CDR1 is LGHDT and CDR2 is YNNKEL in the germline V gene (reference sequence). V lost 1 base and J lost 10, with 16 bases in between. This receptor was taken from a human donor in good health. Some libraries in this study had Jurkat cell RNA spiked in. The source material was naive CD8+ T cells from blood, with Jurkat cell RNA spiked in. Subset here: FACS-sorted CD8+CD4-CCR7+CD45RA+ naive T cells. V is TRBV3-1 and J is TRBJ1-2; D is unclear. The CDR3 DNA reads as TGTGCCAGCAGCCAAGGTACTGGACGGCCTCCCTACACCTTC. Protein product: CASSQGTGRPPYTF.